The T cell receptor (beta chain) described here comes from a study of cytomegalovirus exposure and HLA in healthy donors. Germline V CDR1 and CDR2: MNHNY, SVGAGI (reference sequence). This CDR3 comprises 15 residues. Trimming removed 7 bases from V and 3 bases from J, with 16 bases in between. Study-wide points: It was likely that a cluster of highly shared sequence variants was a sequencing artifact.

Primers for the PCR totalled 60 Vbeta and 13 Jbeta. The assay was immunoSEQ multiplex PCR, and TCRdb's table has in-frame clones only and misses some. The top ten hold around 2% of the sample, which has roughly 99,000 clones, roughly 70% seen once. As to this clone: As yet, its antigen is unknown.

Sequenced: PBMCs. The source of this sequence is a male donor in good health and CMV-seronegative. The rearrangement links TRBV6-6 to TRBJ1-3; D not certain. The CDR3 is CASTRDTSDGNTIYF. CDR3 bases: TGTGCCAGCACCCGAGACACGTCTGATGGAAACACCATATATTTT.